These T cell receptor beta chains were read from a single sample in a study of T cell changes during pregnancy in multiple sclerosis. Clones were sequenced by immunoSEQ multiplex PCR, and TCRdb holds only the in-frame ones, with some missing. Among about 83,000 clones listed, about 90% were seen once. The specimen was PBMCs, collected in the first trimester of pregnancy. The receptors were gathered from a female donor in good health, serving as a control in a pregnancy study. Some clones in this sample may be carry-over from other donors' samples. Both conserved end residues are part of each CDR3. D genes are given only for firm matches. Some rows have no size entry. The others give once, few or many, or a class for an expanded clone.

d_gene	v_gene	abundance	j_gene	CDR3nt	CDR3aa
.	TRBV5-1	.	TRBJ2-1	TGCGCCAGCAGCTTGATCGCGAATGAGCAGTTCTTC	CASSLIANEQFF
TRBD2	TRBV5-1	.	TRBJ2-5	TGCGCCAGCAGCTTGGCCGGGGCGGGGGGGCGCGAGACCCAGTACTTC	CASSLAGAGGRETQYF
TRBD1	TRBV28	.	TRBJ1-2	TGTGCCAGCAGGGGACAGATCTATGGCTACACCTTC	CASRGQIYGYTF
.	TRBV9	.	TRBJ2-2	TGTGCCAGCAGCGTAGGGCCCCTAGGGAGGAGGGGCGGGGAGCTGTTTTTT	CASSVGPLGRRGGELFF
.	TRBV4-1	.	TRBJ2-1	TGCGCCAGCAGCCAAGATGGGGTCGCGGGAACCTACAATGAGCAGTTCTTC	CASSQDGVAGTYNEQFF
TRBD1	TRBV5-1	.	TRBJ2-7	TGCGCCAGCAGCTTAGACAGGGGGCTCTACGAGCAGTACTTC	CASSLDRGLYEQYF
TRBD2	TRBV7-2	.	TRBJ2-3	TGTGCCAGCAGCTTCCAGGTTAGCGGGGGAGGAGATACGCAGTATTTT	CASSFQVSGGGDTQYF
TRBD1	TRBV29-1	.	TRBJ1-2	TGCAGCGTTGATGTGCAGGGGGGATACACCTTC	CSVDVQGGYTF
TRBD1	TRBV5-1	.	TRBJ1-1	TGCGCCAGCAGCAAACAAACAGGGGGGAGCACTGAAGCTTTCTTT	CASSKQTGGSTEAFF
TRBD1	TRBV4-2	many	TRBJ2-2	TGTGCCAGCAGCCTAGGACAGGGGGACTCCGGGGAGCTGTTTTTT	CASSLGQGDSGELFF
.	TRBV5-1	.	TRBJ2-3	TGCGCCAGCAGCGTGGACTACGCCACAGATACGCAGTATTTT	CASSVDYATDTQYF
.	TRBV5-4	.	TRBJ1-1	TGTGCCAGCAGCTTCGAACAGGGTTTGGCTTTCTTT	CASSFEQGLAFF
TRBD1	TRBV7-9	.	TRBJ1-2	TGTGCCAGCAGCTTTGAGGGGGCAGGGGGCGCCTATGGCTACACCTTC	CASSFEGAGGAYGYTF
.	TRBV9	.	TRBJ2-3	TGTGCCAGCAGCTCGGCGGGCTTCTACTCTCCAGATACGCAGTATTTT	CASSSAGFYSPDTQYF
.	TRBV4-2	.	TRBJ1-5	TGTGCCAGCAGCCAAGGAGAAGGGGAGGCTCCCAATCAGCCCCAGCATTTT	CASSQGEGEAPNQPQHF
.	TRBV5-6	.	TRBJ2-1	TGTGCCAGCAGCTTGGTGGGGCTACAGGGAAGGAATGAGCAGTTCTTC	CASSLVGLQGRNEQFF
TRBD2	TRBV2	.	TRBJ2-7	TGTGCCAGCACCTTAGCGGGCGACTACGAGCAGTACTTC	CASTLAGDYEQYF
.	TRBV9	.	TRBJ2-2	TGTGCCAGCAGCGTAGGAGGTGGTCTAGCGCCGAACACCGGGGAGCTGTTTTTT	CASSVGGGLAPNTGELFF
.	TRBV5-1	.	TRBJ2-7	TGCGCCAGCAGCTTGCAAATGAGGGACGAGCAGTACTTC	CASSLQMRDEQYF
.	TRBV2	.	TRBJ1-2	TGTGCCAGCATCGAGGGCAACATCGGGGGCTACACCTTC	CASIEGNIGGYTF
TRBD1	TRBV6-5	once	TRBJ1-3	TGTGCCAGCAGTTACTCTGGGACAGGCTCCTACACCATATATTTT	CASSYSGTGSYTIYF
TRBD2	TRBV5-4	.	TRBJ2-7	TGTGCCAGCAGCCAAGTAAGCGGGGCCACCTACGAGCAGTACTTC	CASSQVSGATYEQYF
TRBD2	TRBV7-2	.	TRBJ2-1	TGTGCCAGCAGCTTAGTAGGGACCTCGGGAGGAAATGAGCAGTTCTTC	CASSLVGTSGGNEQFF
.	TRBV7-3	.	TRBJ2-2	TGTGCCAGCAGCTTAAGGCCAGCGAATGCCGGGGAGCTGTTTTTT	CASSLRPANAGELFF
.	TRBV23-1	.	TRBJ2-7	TGCGCCAGCAGTCAATCTTGGTTAATAAGCTCCTACGAGCAGTACTTC	CASSQSWLISSYEQYF
.	TRBV7-2	.	TRBJ2-2	TGTGCCAGCAGCCCCCAGGGGTTCAGGGTCACCGGGGAGCTGTTTTTT	CASSPQGFRVTGELFF
TRBD2	TRBV13	.	TRBJ2-1	TGTGCCAGCAGCTTAAAGCGGGGGCGGAATGAGCAGTTCTTC	CASSLKRGRNEQFF
TRBD2	TRBV7-9	.	TRBJ2-2	TGTGCCAGCAGAACGGGACTAGCGGAACTGAACACCGGGGAGCTGTTTTTT	CASRTGLAELNTGELFF
TRBD1	TRBV19	once	TRBJ1-1	TGTGCCAGTAGTATGACAGGGGGCACTGAAGCTTTCTTT	CASSMTGGTEAFF
TRBD2	TRBV25-1	.	TRBJ2-5	TGTGCCAGCAGTGCTAGCGGGGGACGGGAGACCCAGTACTTC	CASSASGGRETQYF
TRBD2	TRBV4-2	.	TRBJ2-3	TGTGCCAGCAGGAATGAGGTAGCGGGACGAACAGATACGCAGTATTTT	CASRNEVAGRTDTQYF
.	TRBV15	.	TRBJ2-7	TGTGCCACCAGCAGACAACGCGGGGGCCCCTACGAGCAGTACTTC	CATSRQRGGPYEQYF
.	TRBV28	.	TRBJ2-7	TGTGCCAGCACCGGGACTTTTCCGAGCTCCTACGAGCAGTACTTC	CASTGTFPSSYEQYF
.	TRBV10-1	.	TRBJ1-2	TGCGCCAGCAGTGAGTCGGGGGGGGCTGATGGCTACACCTTC	CASSESGGADGYTF
.	TRBV28	.	TRBJ2-1	TGTGCCAGCACCCTAGCGCTCTACAATGAGCAGTTCTTC	CASTLALYNEQFF
.	TRBV7-9	.	TRBJ2-1	TGTGCCAGCAGCTTAGGGTTGGAACTAGAGAATGAGCAGTTCTTC	CASSLGLELENEQFF
.	TRBV5-4	.	TRBJ2-5	TGTGCCAGCAGCTCCCTAAAGGGGGAAGAGACCCAGTACTTC	CASSSLKGEETQYF
TRBD2	TRBV7-2	.	TRBJ2-1	TGTGCCAGCACCCAAGCGGGGGGTCTCTACAATGAGCAGTTCTTC	CASTQAGGLYNEQFF
TRBD2	TRBV9	.	TRBJ2-1	TGTGCCAGCAGCGGGAGACGTCCCGCGCTAGCGGGGGGCAATGAGCAGTTCTTC	CASSGRRPALAGGNEQFF
TRBD1	TRBV7-9	.	TRBJ1-1	TGTGCCAGCAGCTTCGGACAGGGGAACACTGAAGCTTTCTTT	CASSFGQGNTEAFF
.	TRBV19	.	TRBJ1-1	TGTGCCAGTAGTATGATAGGGGAATCTGAAGCTTTCTTT	CASSMIGESEAFF
TRBD1	TRBV4-2	once	TRBJ1-2	TGTGCCAGCAGCCAAGAGGACAGGGACGGCTACACCTTC	CASSQEDRDGYTF
TRBD1	TRBV15	.	TRBJ1-1	TGTGCCACCAGCAGAGGGGACAGAAACACTGAAGCTTTCTTT	CATSRGDRNTEAFF
.	TRBV7-9	.	TRBJ1-2	TGTGCCAGCACCCCCTCCCCAGGGGAGCAGGATGGCTACACCTTC	CASTPSPGEQDGYTF
TRBD2	TRBV19	.	TRBJ2-4	TGTGCCAGTAGTATATCGGGACTAGCGGGAGGCGACCGTCTAGCCAAAAACATTCAGTACTTC	CASSISGLAGGDRLAKNIQYF
TRBD1	TRBV2	.	TRBJ2-1	TGTGCCAGCACCCCTGGGACAGAGCCCAATGAGCAGTTCTTC	CASTPGTEPNEQFF
.	TRBV5-6	.	TRBJ2-3	TGTGCCAGCAGCTTGGCGGCCCGGCGGGGAGATACGCAGTATTTT	CASSLAARRGDTQYF
.	TRBV7-2	.	TRBJ2-2	TGTGCCAGCAGCTTACTGGGGGCGCCCACCGGGGAGCTGTTTTTT	CASSLLGAPTGELFF
TRBD1	TRBV19	many	TRBJ1-2	TGTGCCAGTAGTACTCGAGGGGGCCTCTATGGCTACACCTTC	CASSTRGGLYGYTF
TRBD1	TRBV14	.	TRBJ1-4	TGTGCCAGCAGCCTGGGGAAGGGACAGGGTGCAACTAATGAAAAACTGTTTTTT	CASSLGKGQGATNEKLFF
.	TRBV14	few	TRBJ1-1	TGTGCCAGCAGCCAATCATTGGGGAGCACTGAAGCTTTCTTT	CASSQSLGSTEAFF